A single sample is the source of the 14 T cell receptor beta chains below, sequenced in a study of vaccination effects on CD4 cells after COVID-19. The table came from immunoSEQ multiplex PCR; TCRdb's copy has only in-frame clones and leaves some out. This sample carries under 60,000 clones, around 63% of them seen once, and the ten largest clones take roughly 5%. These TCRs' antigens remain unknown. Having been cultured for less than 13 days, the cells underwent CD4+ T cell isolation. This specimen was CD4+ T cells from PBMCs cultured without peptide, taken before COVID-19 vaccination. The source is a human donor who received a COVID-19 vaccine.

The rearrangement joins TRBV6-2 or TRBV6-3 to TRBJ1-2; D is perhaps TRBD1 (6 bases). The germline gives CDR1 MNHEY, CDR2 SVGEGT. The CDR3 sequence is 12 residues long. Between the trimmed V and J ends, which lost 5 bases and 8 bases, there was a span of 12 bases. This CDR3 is CASSKGHRGYTF. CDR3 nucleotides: TGTGCCAGCAGTAAGGGACACCGGGGCTACACCTTC.

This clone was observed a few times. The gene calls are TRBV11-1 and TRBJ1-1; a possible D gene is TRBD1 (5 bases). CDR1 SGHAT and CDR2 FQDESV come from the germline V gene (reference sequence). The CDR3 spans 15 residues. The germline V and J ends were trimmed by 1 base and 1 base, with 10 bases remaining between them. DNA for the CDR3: TGTGCCAGCAGCTTAGGGGGCAGAGCGAACACTGAAGCTTTCTTT. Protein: CASSLGGRANTEAFF.

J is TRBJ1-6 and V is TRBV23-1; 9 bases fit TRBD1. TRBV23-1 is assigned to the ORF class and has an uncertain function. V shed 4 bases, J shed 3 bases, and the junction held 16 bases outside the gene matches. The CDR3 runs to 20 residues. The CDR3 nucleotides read TGCGCCAGCAGTCGGGTTGGGGCACAGGGGGCCTTAATCTATAATTCACCCCTCCACTTT. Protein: CASSRVGAQGALIYNSPLHF.

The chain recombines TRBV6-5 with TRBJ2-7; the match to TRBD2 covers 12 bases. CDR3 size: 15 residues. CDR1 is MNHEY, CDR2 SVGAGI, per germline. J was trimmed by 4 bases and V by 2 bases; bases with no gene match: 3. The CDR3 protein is CASSYRLAGVYEQYF. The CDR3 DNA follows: TGTGCCAGCAGTTACCGACTAGCGGGGGTATACGAGCAGTACTTC.

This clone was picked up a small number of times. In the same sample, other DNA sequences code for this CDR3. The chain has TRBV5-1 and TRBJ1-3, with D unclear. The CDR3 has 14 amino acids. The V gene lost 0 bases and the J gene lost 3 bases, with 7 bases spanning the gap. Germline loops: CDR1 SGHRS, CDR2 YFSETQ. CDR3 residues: CASSLAGYGNTIYF. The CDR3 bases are TGCGCCAGCAGCTTGGCGGGGTATGGAAACACCATATATTTT.

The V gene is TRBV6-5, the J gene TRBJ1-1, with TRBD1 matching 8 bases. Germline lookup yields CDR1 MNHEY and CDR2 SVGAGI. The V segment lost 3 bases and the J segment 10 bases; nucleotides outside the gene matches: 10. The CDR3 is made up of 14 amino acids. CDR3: CASSYFQGALPAFF. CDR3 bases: TGTGCCAGCAGTTATTTTCAGGGGGCGCTTCCAGCTTTCTTT.

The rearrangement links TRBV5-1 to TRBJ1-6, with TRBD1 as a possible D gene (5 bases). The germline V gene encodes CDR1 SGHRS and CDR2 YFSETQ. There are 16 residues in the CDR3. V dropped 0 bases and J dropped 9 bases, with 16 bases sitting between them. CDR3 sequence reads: CASSLANGAQSSPLHF. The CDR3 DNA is TGCGCCAGCAGCTTGGCCAATGGGGCTCAGAGTTCACCCCTCCACTTT.

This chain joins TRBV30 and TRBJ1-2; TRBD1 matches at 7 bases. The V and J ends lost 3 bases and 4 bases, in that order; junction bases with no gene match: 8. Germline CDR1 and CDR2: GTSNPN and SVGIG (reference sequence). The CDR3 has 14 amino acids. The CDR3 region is CAWSQGVGSYGYTF. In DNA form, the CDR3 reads TGTGCCTGGAGCCAGGGGGTGGGTTCCTATGGCTACACCTTC.

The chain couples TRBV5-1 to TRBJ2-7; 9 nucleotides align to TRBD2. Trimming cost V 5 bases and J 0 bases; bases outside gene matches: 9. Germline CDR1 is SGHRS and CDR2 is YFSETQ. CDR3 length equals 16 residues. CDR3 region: CASRLAGSPSSYEQYF. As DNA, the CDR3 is TGCGCCAGCAGACTAGCGGGTTCCCCGAGCTCCTACGAGCAGTACTTC.

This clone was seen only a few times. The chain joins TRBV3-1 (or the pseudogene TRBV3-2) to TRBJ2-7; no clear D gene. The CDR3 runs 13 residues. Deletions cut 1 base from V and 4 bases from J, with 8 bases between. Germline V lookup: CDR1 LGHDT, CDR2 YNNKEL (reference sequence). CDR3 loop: CASSQGLLYEQYF. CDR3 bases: TGTGCCAGCAGCCAAGGGCTCCTGTACGAGCAGTACTTC.

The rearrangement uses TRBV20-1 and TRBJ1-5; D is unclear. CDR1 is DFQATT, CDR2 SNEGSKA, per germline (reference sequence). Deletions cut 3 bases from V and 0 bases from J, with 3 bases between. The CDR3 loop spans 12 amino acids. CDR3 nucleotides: TGCAGTGCTAGTATTAGCAATCAGCCCCAGCATTTT. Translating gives CSASISNQPQHF.

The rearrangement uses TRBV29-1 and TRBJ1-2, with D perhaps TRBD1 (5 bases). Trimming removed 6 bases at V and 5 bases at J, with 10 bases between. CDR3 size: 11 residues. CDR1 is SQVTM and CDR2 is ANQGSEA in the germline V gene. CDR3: CSVSPGYGYTF. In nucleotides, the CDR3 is TGCAGCGTGAGCCCAGGGTATGGCTACACCTTC. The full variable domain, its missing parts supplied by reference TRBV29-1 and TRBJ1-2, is SAVISQKPSRDICQRGTSLTIQCQVDSQVTMMFWYRQQPGQSLTLIATANQGSEATYESGFVIDKFPISRPNLTFSTLTVSNMSPEDSSIYLCSVSPGYGYTFGSGTRLTVV.

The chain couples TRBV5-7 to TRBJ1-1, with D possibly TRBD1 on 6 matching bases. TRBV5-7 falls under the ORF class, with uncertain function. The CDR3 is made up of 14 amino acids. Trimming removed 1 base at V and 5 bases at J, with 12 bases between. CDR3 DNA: TGTGCCAGCAGCTTGAATGAGGGGGGAACTGAAGCTTTCTTT. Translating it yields CASSLNEGGTEAFF.

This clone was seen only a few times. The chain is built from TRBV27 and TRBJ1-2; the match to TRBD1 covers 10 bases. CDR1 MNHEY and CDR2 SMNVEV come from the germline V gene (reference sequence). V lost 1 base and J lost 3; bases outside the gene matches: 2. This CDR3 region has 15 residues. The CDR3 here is CASSLFGQGDYGYTF. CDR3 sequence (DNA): TGTGCCAGCAGTTTATTTGGACAGGGGGACTATGGCTACACCTTC.